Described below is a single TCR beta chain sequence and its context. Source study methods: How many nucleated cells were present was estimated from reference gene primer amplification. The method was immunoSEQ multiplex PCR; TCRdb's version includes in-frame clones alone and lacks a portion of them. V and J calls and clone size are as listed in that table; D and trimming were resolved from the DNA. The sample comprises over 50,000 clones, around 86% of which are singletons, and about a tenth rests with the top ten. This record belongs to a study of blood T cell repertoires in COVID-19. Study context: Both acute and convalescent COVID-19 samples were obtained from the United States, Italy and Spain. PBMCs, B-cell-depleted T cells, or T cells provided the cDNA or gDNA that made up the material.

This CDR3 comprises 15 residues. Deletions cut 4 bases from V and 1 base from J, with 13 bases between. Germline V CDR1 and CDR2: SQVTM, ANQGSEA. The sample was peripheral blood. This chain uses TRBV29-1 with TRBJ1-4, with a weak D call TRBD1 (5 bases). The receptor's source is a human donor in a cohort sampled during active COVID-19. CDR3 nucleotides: TGCAGCGTTGCTTCAGGGTCGGGAACTAATGAAAAACTGTTTTTT. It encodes CSVASGSGTNEKLFF. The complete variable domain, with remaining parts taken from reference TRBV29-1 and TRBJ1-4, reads SAVISQKPSRDICQRGTSLTIQCQVDSQVTMMFWYRQQPGQSLTLIATANQGSEATYESGFVIDKFPISRPNLTFSTLTVSNMSPEDSSIYLCSVASGSGTNEKLFFGSGTQLSVL.